The present entry profiles one TCR beta chain with its context. What it binds is unknown. This sample is drawn from a study of a mutant IDH1 vaccine in newly diagnosed glioma. Study background: V12 fell at week 35 and V13, the study end, at week 47.

Indicated time point: week 47, end of study. Topical imiquimod accompanied each vaccine dose, which consisted of 300 ug of mutant IDH1 20-mer peptide. Each donor presented with a new WHO grade 3 or 4 astrocytoma that tested IDH1-mutant and showed ATRX loss. Only in-frame clones appear in the TCRdb table, and some are missing; sequencing was by immunoSEQ multiplex PCR. Counted here are tens of thousands of clones, around 92% occurring once; the ten biggest clones make up 0.7% to 0.95%. Study outcomes and limitations: Changes in the top peripheral T cell clonotypes seemingly had no bearing on pseudoprogression.

CDR1 is SGHTA, CDR2 FQGTGA, per germline. The CDR3 is 15 residues long. V dropped 1 base and J dropped 1 base, with 8 bases sitting between them. The J gene is TRBJ2-1, the V gene TRBV7-3; TRBD2 is a possible D gene (6 bases). Sample: PBMCs, taken from a glioma patient whose treatment included an IDH1 peptide vaccine. This TCR came from a woman aged 45 to 65 with glioma. The CDR3 sequence: CASSLMGLSYNEQFF. The CDR3 nucleotides read TGTGCCAGCAGCTTAATGGGACTGTCCTACAATGAGCAGTTCTTC.